This T cell receptor beta chain was obtained from a study of neurological immune-mediated disorders. This clonotype was seen repeatedly, ten times or more. Its antigen is as yet unknown. PBMCs stored at -80 C, 2 million in total, were the source of the unsorted libraries. Germline CDR1 is SGHRS and CDR2 is YFSETQ. V was clipped by 3 bases and J by 5 bases; unmatched bases: 10. This CDR3 has 16 amino acids. 5'RACE with 10-nucleotide random UMIs produced the cDNA. TCRdb used MiXCR to reprocess the 5' RACE reads, holding one entry per CDR3 protein. The sample yields some 95,000 distinct CDR3 sequences, around 3.3% seen once. Findings and caveats of the study: Expanded clones shared no identical CDR3 amino acid sequences across subjects, which suggested private TCR-beta repertoires in all groups. The multiple sclerosis repertoire cluster was not associated with any clinical or MRI feature, with the authors stating that larger cohorts are needed.

The specimen sequenced was PBMCs. The clonotype originates from a woman aged 18 to 35 with multiple sclerosis. V is TRBV5-1 and J is TRBJ2-7; 11 bases are shared with TRBD1. In DNA, the CDR3 is TGCGCCAGCAGCTCCAAGACGGGACAGGGGGTCCACGAGCAGTACTTC. Residues: CASSSKTGQGVHEQYF.